These 2 T cell receptor beta chains were sequenced from one sample in a study of beta chain features in type 1 diabetes. Expressed TCRB transcripts were sequenced after all isolated RNA was converted to cDNA. Sequenced by immunoSEQ multiplex PCR; TCRdb stores in-frame clones only, minus some. In the table there are hundreds of thousands of clones, roughly 16% of which are singletons. Sequences were obtained from naive CD4+ T cells from blood. The receptors derive from a man younger than 30 in good health.

This clone was recorded at least ten times. The gene calls are TRBV7-9 and TRBJ1-2; D not certain. CDR1 is SEHNR and CDR2 is FQNEAQ in the germline V gene (reference sequence). The CDR3 covers 10 residues. V lost 2 bases and J lost 7, with 2 bases in between. The CDR3 spells CASSLIGYTF. The DNA for the CDR3 is TGTGCCAGCAGCTTAATTGGCTACACCTTC.

This clone has a handful of counts. The J gene is TRBJ2-1, the V gene TRBV27; D may be TRBD2 (6 bases). The V gene's germline CDR1 is MNHEY and CDR2 SMNVEV (reference sequence). The CDR3 is 14 amino acids. The V end lost 2 bases, the J end lost 6 bases, and 11 bases lay between the germline ends. The CDR3 spells CASSLQGLGNEQFF. In DNA form, the CDR3 reads TGTGCCAGCAGTTTACAGGGACTCGGCAATGAGCAGTTCTTC.